The 16 T cell receptor beta chains below come from one sample, sequenced in a study of T cell responses to AZD1222 COVID-19 vaccine. Libraries were prepared by immunoSEQ multiplex PCR; TCRdb keeps only in-frame clonotypes and omits some of them. The sample carries roughly 80,000 clones, about 91% recorded once. This sample comprised peripheral blood, obtained on day 0 of AZD1222 vaccination. These receptors originate from an adult in good health.

The CDR3 DNA reads as TGTGCCAGCAGCTCCGATAACAATGAGCAGTTCTTC. Its protein product is CASSSDNNEQFF. The chain employs TRBV5-6 and TRBJ2-1; D is unclear. This CDR3 region has 12 residues. From germline, CDR1 is SGHDT and CDR2 YYEEEE. Trimming removed 3 bases at V and 5 bases at J, with 6 bases between.

The genes are TRBV5-4 and TRBJ2-7; D tentatively reads TRBD1 or TRBD2 (6 bases each). The CDR3 contains 13 residues. Deletions cut 4 bases from V and 0 bases from J, with 8 bases between. Germline CDR1 reads SGHNT; CDR2 reads YYREEE (reference sequence). The CDR3 region has the DNA TGTGCCAGCAGCCCGGGGGCCTCCTACGAGCAGTACTTC. This sequence encodes CASSPGASYEQYF.

The sample holds one count of this clone. The rearrangement links TRBV28 to TRBJ2-5, with D perhaps matching TRBD2 (5 bases). With 5 bases removed from V and 7 bases from J, the gap between germline ends came to 8 bases. Germline V gene data show CDR1 as MDHEN and CDR2 as SYDVKM. CDR3 length: 11 residues. As DNA, the CDR3 is TGTGCCAGCAGTCTTCGGGGGACCCAGTACTTC. It codes for CASSLRGTQYF.

The chain employs TRBV4-3 and TRBJ1-6; tentative D call: TRBD1 (5 bases). The germline V gene has CDR1 LGHNA and CDR2 YSLEER. CDR3 size: 14 residues. The V end was cut by 6 bases, the J end by 3 bases, with 9 bases between. The CDR3 is CASREGFYNSPLHF. The DNA for the CDR3 is TGCGCCAGCAGGGAGGGGTTCTATAATTCACCCCTCCACTTT.

This clone appeared once. The chain is built from TRBV18 and TRBJ2-7, with 7 bases aligning to TRBD1. Trimming at V came to 2 bases and at J to 5 bases, leaving 6 bases not matched to a gene. CDR1 and CDR2 (germline): KGHSH, LQKENI. CDR3 length: 14 amino acids. In nucleotides, the CDR3 is TGTGCCAGCTCACCAAGTGACAGGGACGACGAGCAGTACTTC. As protein: CASSPSDRDDEQYF.

This clone has just one count. The rearrangement joins TRBV4-2 to TRBJ1-5; D is unresolved. V gave up 1 base and J gave up 2 bases, with 6 bases separating them. The CDR3 is 14 amino acids. Germline assignment: CDR1 LGHNA and CDR2 YNFKEQ. Here the CDR3 DNA reads TGTGCCAGCAGCCAAGGGGCAGGCAATCAGCCCCAGCATTTT. Translating it yields CASSQGAGNQPQHF.

V is TRBV6-2 or TRBV6-3 and J is TRBJ1-5; D is unclear. The CDR3 is 16 residues long. Deletions cut 2 bases from V and 4 bases from J, with 15 bases between. CDR1 MNHEY and CDR2 SVGEGT come from the germline V gene. In nucleotides, the CDR3 is TGTGCCAGCAGTTACATAGGGCAACAACGTAATCAGCCCCAGCATTTT. Translated: CASSYIGQQRNQPQHF.

The CDR3 DNA follows: TGTGCCAGCAACCCCGGGGGGATCGGGCGATTAAGTGAAAAACTGTTTTTT. Translating gives CASNPGGIGRLSEKLFF. This chain joins TRBV28 and TRBJ1-4; possibly TRBD1 for D (5 bases). The V end lost 7 bases, the J end lost 7 bases, and 25 bases lay between the germline ends. Germline CDR1 reads MDHEN; CDR2 reads SYDVKM. This CDR3 has 17 amino acids.

J is TRBJ2-7 and V is TRBV9, with D perhaps matching TRBD2 (6 bases). Germline assignment: CDR1 SGDLS and CDR2 YYNGEE. V shed 6 bases and J shed 6 bases, with 13 bases lying between them. This CDR3 is 12 amino acids long. The chain's CDR3 is CASTNGRGEQYF. The DNA for the CDR3 is TGTGCCAGCACCAATGGGCGGGGCGAGCAGTACTTC.

This clone was observed a single time. This rearrangement joins TRBV19 to TRBJ2-1; possible D gene TRBD2, 5 bases. Trimming stripped 6 bases from V and 9 bases from J, with 9 bases between. Germline-derived CDR1 and CDR2 are LNHDA and SQIVND (reference sequence). The length of the CDR3 is 11 residues. The CDR3 DNA sequence: TGTGCCAGTAGAGTTGCGGGTGAGCAGTTCTTC. This sequence encodes CASRVAGEQFF.

The chain employs TRBV6-5 and TRBJ2-5; 9 nucleotides align to TRBD1. V dropped 2 bases and J dropped 5; count of bases not matched to a gene: 6. From germline, CDR1 is MNHEY and CDR2 SVGAGI. This CDR3 has 15 residues. Here the CDR3 DNA reads TGTGCCAGCAGTTACGGGACAGGGAAGGGGGAGACCCAGTACTTC. This translates into CASSYGTGKGETQYF.

The gene calls are TRBV25-1 and TRBJ1-6; 11 bases align to TRBD1. Per the germline V gene, CDR1 is MGHDK and CDR2 is SYGVNS. V lost 3 bases to trimming and J lost 10 bases; unmatched junction nucleotides: 11. The CDR3 runs 17 residues. Here the CDR3 reads CASSDLRGQGVGSPLHF. In DNA form, the CDR3 reads TGTGCCAGCAGTGACCTAAGGGGACAGGGGGTCGGATCACCCCTCCACTTT.

The chain employs TRBV27 and TRBJ2-7; 8 bases are shared with TRBD1. Per the germline V gene, CDR1 is MNHEY and CDR2 is SMNVEV (reference sequence). V was pared by 6 bases and J by 3 bases, with 10 bases of the junction left unmatched. The CDR3 covers 15 residues. In DNA, the CDR3 is TGTGCCAGCAGCTTTACCGGGACAGGTTACTACGAGCAGTACTTC. Encoded protein: CASSFTGTGYYEQYF.

The gene calls are TRBV12-3 or TRBV12-4 and TRBJ1-2, with 9 bases lining up with TRBD1. Trimming took 5 bases from V and 5 from J; bases not matched to a gene: 3. The CDR3 is 13 amino acids. CDR3 region: CASSTGQGYGYTF. CDR3 nucleotide sequence: TGTGCCAGCAGTACCGGACAGGGGTATGGCTACACCTTC.

The chain carries TRBV6-1 and TRBJ2-1; a possible D gene is TRBD1 (5 bases). In germline, CDR1 is MNHNS, CDR2 SASEGT. This CDR3 has 16 residues. V was clipped by 4 bases and J by 0 bases, with 13 bases between them. Here the CDR3 DNA reads TGTGCCAGCAGTGGATCCAGGGCGAGCTCCTACAATGAGCAGTTCTTC. This gives the protein CASSGSRASSYNEQFF.

The gene calls are TRBV18 and TRBJ1-1; D may be TRBD1 (6 bases). Germline V CDR1 and CDR2: KGHSH, LQKENI. V lost 4 bases to trimming and J lost 1 base, with 7 bases between them. The CDR3 runs to 13 residues. CDR3 in DNA: TGTGCCAGCTCACAGGGGGAGAACACTGAAGCTTTCTTT. Amino acid sequence: CASSQGENTEAFF.